A selection of T cell receptor beta chains follows, all from one sample in a study of cytomegalovirus exposure and HLA in healthy donors. Libraries were prepared by immunoSEQ multiplex PCR; TCRdb keeps only in-frame clonotypes and omits some of them. The repertoire consists of 150,000 to 200,000 clones, with around 77% occurring once and the leading ten covering 1.5% to 2%. The sample comprised PBMCs. The source of these receptors is a woman aged 25-40 years in good health and CMV-seronegative. Each CDR3 is given with its conserved first and last residue. The order of the fields is D gene, clone size, J gene, V gene, CDR3 DNA, CDR3 protein. D genes are given only for firm matches. A clone size is listed for some rows: how often the clone was seen (once, few, many), or a class if it is expanded.

>NA|NA|TRBJ2-7|TRBV4-1
TGCGCCAGCAGTCCGGGGATTAACTACGAGCAGTACTTC
CASSPGINYEQYF
>NA|NA|TRBJ1-2|TRBV6-6
TGTGCCAGCAGTTCGGGACAAACCAACTATGGCTACACCTTC
CASSSGQTNYGYTF
>TRBD2|NA|TRBJ2-3|TRBV4-1
TGCGCCAGCAGCCGTAGGACTAGCGGGAGTGGAGCAGATACGCAGTATTTT
CASSRRTSGSGADTQYF
>NA|few|TRBJ2-6|TRBV5-1
TGCGCCAGCAGCCTCGAACAGGGCCCTAGCTCTGGGGCCAACGTCCTGACTTTC
CASSLEQGPSSGANVLTF
>NA|NA|TRBJ1-5|TRBV2
TGTGCCAGCAGGCCGGACATTGGCAATCAGCCCCAGCATTTT
CASRPDIGNQPQHF
>NA|once|TRBJ2-3|TRBV30
TGTGCCTGGAGTGTTCCTCCCGGTACGCAGTATTTT
CAWSVPPGTQYF
>TRBD1|NA|TRBJ1-2|TRBV18
TGTGCCAGCTCCCGGGACAGGGATGGCTACACCTTC
CASSRDRDGYTF
>TRBD2|NA|TRBJ2-7|TRBV7-9
TGTGCCAGCAGCTCTTGGGGGGAGGGGACTAGCGGTTACGAGCAGTACTTC
CASSSWGEGTSGYEQYF
>NA|NA|TRBJ2-2|TRBV4-3
TGCGCCAGCAGCCAAGATGTACCCCGGGACACCCCGAACACCGGGGAGCTGTTTTTT
CASSQDVPRDTPNTGELFF
>TRBD1|NA|TRBJ1-2|TRBV4-1
TGCGCCAGCAGCCAGGTACCGGGACAGCCTAACTATGGCTACACCTTC
CASSQVPGQPNYGYTF